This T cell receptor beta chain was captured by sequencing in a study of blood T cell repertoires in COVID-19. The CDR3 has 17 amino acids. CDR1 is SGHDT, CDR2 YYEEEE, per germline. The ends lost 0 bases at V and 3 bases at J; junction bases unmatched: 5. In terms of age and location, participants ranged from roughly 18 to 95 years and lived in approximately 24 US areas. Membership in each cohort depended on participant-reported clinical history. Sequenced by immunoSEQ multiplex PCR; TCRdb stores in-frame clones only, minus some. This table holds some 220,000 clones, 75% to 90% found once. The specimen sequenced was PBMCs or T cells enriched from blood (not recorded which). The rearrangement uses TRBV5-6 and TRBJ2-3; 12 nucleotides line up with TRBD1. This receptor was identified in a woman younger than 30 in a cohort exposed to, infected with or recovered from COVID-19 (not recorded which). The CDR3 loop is CASSLAGQGARTDTQYF. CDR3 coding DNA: TGTGCCAGCAGCTTGGCGGGACAGGGGGCGAGGACAGATACGCAGTATTTT.